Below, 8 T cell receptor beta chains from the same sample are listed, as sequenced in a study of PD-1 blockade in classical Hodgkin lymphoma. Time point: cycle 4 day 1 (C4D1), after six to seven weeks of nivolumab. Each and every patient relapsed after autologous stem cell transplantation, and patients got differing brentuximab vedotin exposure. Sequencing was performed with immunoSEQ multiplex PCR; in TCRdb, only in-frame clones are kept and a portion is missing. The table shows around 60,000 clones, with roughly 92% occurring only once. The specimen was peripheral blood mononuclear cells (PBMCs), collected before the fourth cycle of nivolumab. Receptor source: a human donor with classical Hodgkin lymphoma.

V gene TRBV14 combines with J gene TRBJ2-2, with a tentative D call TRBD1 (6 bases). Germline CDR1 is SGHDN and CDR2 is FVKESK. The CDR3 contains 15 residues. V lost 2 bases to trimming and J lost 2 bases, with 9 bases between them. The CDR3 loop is CASSQKQGNTGELFF. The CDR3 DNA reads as TGTGCCAGCAGCCAAAAACAGGGAAACACCGGGGAGCTGTTTTTT.

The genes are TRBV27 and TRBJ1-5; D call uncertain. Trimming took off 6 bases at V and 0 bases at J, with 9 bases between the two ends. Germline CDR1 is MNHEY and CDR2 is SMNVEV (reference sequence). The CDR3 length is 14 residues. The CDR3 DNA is TGTGCCAGCAGCCCCCAGGCTAGCAATCAGCCCCAGCATTTT. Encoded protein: CASSPQASNQPQHF.

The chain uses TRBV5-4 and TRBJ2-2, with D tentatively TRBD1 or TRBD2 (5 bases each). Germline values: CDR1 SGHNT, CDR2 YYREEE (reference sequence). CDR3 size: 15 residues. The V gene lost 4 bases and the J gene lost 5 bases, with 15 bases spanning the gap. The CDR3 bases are TGTGCCAGCAGCCTTAGTTGGGGGAATACCGGGGAGCTGTTTTTT. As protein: CASSLSWGNTGELFF.

For the CDR3, the DNA is TGTGCCAGCTCACCCTACAGGGGGCATTACGAGCAGTACTTC. This encodes CASSPYRGHYEQYF. This rearrangement joins TRBV18 to TRBJ2-7; 9 bases align to TRBD1. The germline CDR1 and CDR2 sequences are KGHSH and LQKENI. The junction had 4 bases not matched to a gene; V was cut back by 3 bases and J by 4 bases. This CDR3 spans 14 amino acids.

In nucleotides, the CDR3 is TGTGCCAGCAGCTTACGGGGCCTGAACCAAGAGACCCAGTACTTC. This gives the protein CASSLRGLNQETQYF. The V call is TRBV11-2, the J call TRBJ2-5; either TRBD1 or TRBD2 may supply D (5 bases each). V lost 2 bases, J lost 0 bases, and 10 bases lay in between. Germline CDR1 is SGHAT and CDR2 is FQNNGV. The length of the CDR3 is 15 residues.

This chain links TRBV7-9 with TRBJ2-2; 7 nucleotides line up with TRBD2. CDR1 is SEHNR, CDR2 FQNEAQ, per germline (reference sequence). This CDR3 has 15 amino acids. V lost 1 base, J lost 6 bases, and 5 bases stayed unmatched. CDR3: CASSLVRAGAGELFF. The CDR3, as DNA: TGTGCCAGCAGCTTAGTCCGCGCGGGAGCCGGGGAGCTGTTTTTT. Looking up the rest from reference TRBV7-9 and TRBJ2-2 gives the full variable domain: DTGVSQNPRHKITKRGQNVTFRCDPISEHNRLYWYRQTLGQGPEFLTYFQNEAQLEKSRLLSDRFSAERPKGSFSTLEIQRTEQGDSAMYLCASSLVRAGAGELFFGEGSRLTVL.

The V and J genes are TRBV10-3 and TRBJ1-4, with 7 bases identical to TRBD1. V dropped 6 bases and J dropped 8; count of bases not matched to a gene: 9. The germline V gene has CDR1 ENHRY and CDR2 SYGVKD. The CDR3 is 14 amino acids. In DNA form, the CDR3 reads TGTGCCATCAGGAAGGGGGCCGGAGACGAAAAACTGTTTTTT. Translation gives CAIRKGAGDEKLFF.

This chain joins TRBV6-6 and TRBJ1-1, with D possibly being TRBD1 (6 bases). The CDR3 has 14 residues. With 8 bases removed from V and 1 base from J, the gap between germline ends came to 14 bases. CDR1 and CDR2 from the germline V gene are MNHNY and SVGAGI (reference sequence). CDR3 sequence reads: CASRGAGANTEAFF. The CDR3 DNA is TGTGCCAGCCGAGGGGCGGGGGCGAACACTGAAGCTTTCTTT.